The source of this T cell receptor (beta chain) is a study of monozygotic twins with inflammatory bowel disease. The CDR3 loop spans 15 amino acids. In germline, CDR1 is GTSNPN, CDR2 SVGIG (reference sequence). Template switching incorporated UMIs with a 6-nucleotide sample barcode. TCRdb derives one entry per CDR3 protein from the 5' RACE reads, leaving out DNA. Its table records 110,000 to 150,000 distinct CDR3 sequences. This receptor was identified in a human donor with ulcerative colitis or Crohn's disease, or a healthy co-twin of an affected twin (not recorded which). The sequenced sample consisted of blood. This chain joins TRBV30 and TRBJ2-3. CDR3 loop: CAWSVQRFSTDTQYF.